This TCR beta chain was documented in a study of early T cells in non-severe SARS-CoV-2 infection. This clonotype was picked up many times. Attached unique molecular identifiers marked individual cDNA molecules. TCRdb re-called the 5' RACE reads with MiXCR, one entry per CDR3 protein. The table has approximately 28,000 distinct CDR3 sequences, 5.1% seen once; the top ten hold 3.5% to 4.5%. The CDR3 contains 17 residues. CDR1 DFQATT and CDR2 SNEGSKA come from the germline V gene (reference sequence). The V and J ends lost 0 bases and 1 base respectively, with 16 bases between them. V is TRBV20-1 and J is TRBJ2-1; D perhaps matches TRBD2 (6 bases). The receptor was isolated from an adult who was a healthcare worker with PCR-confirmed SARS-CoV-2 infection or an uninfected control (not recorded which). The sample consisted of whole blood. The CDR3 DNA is TGCAGTGCTAGAGATAGGCGGGGCCACCCTTCCTACAATGAGCAGTTCTTC. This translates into CSARDRRGHPSYNEQFF.